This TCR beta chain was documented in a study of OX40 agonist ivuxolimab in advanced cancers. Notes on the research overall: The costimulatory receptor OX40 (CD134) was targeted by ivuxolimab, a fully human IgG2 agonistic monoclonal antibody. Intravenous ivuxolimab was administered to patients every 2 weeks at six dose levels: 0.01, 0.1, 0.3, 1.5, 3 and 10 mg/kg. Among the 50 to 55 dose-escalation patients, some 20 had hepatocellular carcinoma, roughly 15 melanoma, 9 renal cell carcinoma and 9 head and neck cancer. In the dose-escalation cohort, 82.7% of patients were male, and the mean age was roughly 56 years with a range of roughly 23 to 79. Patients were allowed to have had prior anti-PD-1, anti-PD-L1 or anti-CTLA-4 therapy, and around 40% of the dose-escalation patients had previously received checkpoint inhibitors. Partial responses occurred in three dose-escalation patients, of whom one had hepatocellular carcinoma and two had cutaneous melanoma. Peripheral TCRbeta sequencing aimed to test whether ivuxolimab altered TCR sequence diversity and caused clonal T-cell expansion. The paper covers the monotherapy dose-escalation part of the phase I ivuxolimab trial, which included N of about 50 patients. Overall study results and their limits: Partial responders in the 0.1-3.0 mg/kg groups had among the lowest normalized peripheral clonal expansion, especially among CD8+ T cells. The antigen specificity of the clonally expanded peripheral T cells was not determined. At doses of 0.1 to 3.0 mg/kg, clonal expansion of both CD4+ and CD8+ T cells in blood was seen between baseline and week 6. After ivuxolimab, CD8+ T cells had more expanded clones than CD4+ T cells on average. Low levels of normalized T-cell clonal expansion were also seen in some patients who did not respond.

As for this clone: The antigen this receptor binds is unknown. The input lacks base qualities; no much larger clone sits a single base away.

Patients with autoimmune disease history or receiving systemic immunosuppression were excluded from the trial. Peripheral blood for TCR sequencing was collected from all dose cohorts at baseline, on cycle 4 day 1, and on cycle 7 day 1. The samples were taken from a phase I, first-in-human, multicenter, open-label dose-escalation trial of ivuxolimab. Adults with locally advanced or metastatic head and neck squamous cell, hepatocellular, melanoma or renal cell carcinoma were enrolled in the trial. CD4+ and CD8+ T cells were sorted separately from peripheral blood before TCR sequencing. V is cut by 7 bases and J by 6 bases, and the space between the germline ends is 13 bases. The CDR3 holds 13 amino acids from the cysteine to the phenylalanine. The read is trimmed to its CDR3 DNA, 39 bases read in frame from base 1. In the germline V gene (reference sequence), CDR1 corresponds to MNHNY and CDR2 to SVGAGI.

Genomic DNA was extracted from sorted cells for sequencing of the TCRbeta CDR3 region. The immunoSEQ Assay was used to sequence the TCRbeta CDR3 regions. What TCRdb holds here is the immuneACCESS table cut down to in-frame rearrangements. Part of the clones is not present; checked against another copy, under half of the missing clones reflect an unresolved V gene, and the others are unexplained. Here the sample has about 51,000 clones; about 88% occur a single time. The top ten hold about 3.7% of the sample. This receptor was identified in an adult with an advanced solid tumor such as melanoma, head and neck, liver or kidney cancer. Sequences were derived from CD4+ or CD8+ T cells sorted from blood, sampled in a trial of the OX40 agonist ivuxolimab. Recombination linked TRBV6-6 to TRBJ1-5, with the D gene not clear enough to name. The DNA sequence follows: TGTGCCAGCACCCACGGGGTGGCTCAGCCCCAGCATTTT. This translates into CASTHGVAQPQHF.